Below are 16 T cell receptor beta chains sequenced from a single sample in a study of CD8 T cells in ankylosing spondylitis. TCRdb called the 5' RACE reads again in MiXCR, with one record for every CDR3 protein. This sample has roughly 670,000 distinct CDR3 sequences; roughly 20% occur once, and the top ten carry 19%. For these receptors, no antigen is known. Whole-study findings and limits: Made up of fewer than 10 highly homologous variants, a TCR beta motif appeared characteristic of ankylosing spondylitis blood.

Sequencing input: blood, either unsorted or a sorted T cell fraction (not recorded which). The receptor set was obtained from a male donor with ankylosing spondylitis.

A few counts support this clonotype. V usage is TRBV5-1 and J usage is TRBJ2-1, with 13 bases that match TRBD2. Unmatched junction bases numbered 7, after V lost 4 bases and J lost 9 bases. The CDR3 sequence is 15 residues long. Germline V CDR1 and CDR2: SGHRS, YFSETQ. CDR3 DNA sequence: TGCGCCAGCAGCCCCACTAGCGGGGGGGCATTTGAGCAGTTCTTC. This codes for CASSPTSGGAFEQFF.

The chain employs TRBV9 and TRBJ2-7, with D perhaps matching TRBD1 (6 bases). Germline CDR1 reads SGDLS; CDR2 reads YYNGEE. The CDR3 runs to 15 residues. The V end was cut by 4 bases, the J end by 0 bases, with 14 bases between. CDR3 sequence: CASSPGQATSYEQYF. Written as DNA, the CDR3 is TGTGCCAGCAGCCCGGGACAAGCGACCTCCTACGAGCAGTACTTC.

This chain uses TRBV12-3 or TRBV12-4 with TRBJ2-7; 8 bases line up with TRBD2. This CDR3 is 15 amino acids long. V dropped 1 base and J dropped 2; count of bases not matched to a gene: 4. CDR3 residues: CASSLGRGAPYEQYF. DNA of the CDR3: TGTGCCAGCAGTTTAGGGCGGGGGGCCCCCTACGAGCAGTACTTC.

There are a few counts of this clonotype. DNA of the CDR3: TGTGCCATCAGTGAAGGGGGACTAGCGGGAGTGGAAGATACGCAGTATTTT. Its translation is CAISEGGLAGVEDTQYF. The rearrangement uses TRBV10-3 and TRBJ2-3; 14 nucleotides align to TRBD2. CDR3 length: 17 amino acids. Germline V gene lookup returns CDR1 ENHRY and CDR2 SYGVKD. Trimming removed 3 bases from V and 5 bases from J; junction bases left unmatched: 7.

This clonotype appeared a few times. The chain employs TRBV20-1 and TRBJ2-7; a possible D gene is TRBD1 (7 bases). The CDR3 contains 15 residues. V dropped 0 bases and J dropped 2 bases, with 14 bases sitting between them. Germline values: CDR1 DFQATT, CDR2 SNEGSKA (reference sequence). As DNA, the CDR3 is TGCAGTGCTAGAGACTCGGAGGGGGCGACCTACGAGCAGTACTTC. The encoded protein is CSARDSEGATYEQYF.

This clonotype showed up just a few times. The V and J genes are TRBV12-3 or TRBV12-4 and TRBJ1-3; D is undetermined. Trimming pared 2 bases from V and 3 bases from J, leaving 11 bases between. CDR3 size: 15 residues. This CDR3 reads CASSLTQWGGNTIYF. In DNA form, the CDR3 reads TGTGCCAGCAGTTTAACCCAATGGGGTGGAAACACCATATATTTT.

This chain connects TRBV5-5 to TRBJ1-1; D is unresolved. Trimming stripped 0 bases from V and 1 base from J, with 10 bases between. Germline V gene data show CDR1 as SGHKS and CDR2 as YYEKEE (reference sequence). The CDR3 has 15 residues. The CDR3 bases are TGTGCCAGCAGCTTGGATCTATTGGGGAACACTGAAGCTTTCTTT. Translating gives CASSLDLLGNTEAFF.

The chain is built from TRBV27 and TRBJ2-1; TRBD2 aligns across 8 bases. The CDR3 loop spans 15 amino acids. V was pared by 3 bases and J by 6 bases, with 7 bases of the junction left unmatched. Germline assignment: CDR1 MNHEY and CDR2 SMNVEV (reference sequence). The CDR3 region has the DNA TGTGCCAGCAGTTTGGTCACTAGCGGCGCCAATGAGCAGTTCTTC. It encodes CASSLVTSGANEQFF.

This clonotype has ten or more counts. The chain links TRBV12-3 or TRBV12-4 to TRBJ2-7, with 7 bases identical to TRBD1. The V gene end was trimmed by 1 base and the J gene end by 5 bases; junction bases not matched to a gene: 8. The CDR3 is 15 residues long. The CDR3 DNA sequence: TGTGCCAGCAGTTTAGATGGAGGACAGGTTCACGAGCAGTACTTC. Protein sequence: CASSLDGGQVHEQYF.

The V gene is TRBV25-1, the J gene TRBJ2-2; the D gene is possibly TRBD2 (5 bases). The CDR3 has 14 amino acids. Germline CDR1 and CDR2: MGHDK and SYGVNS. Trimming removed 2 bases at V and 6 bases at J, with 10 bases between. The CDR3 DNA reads TGTGCCAGCAGTGAAGTTTTGAGGGCCGGGGAGCTGTTTTTT. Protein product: CASSEVLRAGELFF.

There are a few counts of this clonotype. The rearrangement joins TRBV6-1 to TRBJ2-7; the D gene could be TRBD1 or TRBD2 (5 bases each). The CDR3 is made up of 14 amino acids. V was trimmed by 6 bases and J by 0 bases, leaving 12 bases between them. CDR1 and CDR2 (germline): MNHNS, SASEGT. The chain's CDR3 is CASRPGPGSYEQYF. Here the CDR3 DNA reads TGTGCCAGCAGACCGGGACCGGGCTCCTACGAGCAGTACTTC.

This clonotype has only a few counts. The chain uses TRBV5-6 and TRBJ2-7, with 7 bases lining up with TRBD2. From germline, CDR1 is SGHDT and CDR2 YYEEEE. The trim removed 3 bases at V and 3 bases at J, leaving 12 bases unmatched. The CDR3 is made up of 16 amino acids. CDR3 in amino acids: CASSSKGWSGVYEQYF. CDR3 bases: TGTGCCAGCAGCTCAAAGGGTTGGAGCGGGGTCTACGAGCAGTACTTC.

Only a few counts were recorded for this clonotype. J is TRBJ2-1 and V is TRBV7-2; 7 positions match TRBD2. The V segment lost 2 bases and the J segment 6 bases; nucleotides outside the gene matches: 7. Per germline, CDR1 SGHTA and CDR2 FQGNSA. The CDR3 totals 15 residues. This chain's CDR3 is CASSLNGGGSNEQFF. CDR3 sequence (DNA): TGTGCCAGCAGCTTAAATGGGGGGGGGTCCAATGAGCAGTTCTTC.

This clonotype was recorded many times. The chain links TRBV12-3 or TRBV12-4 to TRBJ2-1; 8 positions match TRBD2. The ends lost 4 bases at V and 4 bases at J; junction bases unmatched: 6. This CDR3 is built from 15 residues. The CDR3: CASSSREGGYNEQFF. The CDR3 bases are TGTGCCAGCAGTTCTCGGGAGGGGGGTTACAATGAGCAGTTCTTC.

This CDR3 reads CASSTTGTGEQFF. DNA of the CDR3: TGTGCCAGTAGTACTACAGGGACAGGGGAGCAGTTCTTC. The chain carries TRBV19 and TRBJ2-1, with 9 bases lining up with TRBD1. The CDR3 length is 13 residues. V dropped 4 bases and J dropped 10; count of bases not matched to a gene: 5. Germline loops: CDR1 LNHDA, CDR2 SQIVND (reference sequence).

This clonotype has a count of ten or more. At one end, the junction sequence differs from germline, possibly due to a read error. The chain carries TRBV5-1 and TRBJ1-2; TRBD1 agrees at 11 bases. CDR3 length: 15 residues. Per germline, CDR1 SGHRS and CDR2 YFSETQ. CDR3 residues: CASSLGTGGYYGYTF. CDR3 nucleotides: TGTGCCAGCAGCTTAGGGACAGGGGGGTACTATGGCTACACCTTC.